This TCR beta chain came from a study of blood T cell repertoires in COVID-19. Assay: immunoSEQ multiplex PCR; the TCRdb copy retains only in-frame clones and omits some. The sample carries about 460,000 clones, roughly nine tenths recorded once. The source of this sequence is a woman in her sixties who had recovered from COVID-19. The sample taken for sequencing was PBMCs or T cells enriched from blood (not recorded which).

Here the CDR3 DNA reads TGTGCCAGTAGGGACCAGGGGGCGAACAATCAGCCCCAGCATTTT. Translation gives CASRDQGANNQPQHF. This sequence joins TRBV19 and TRBJ1-5; 8 bases agree with TRBD1. This CDR3 comprises 15 residues. The trim removed 6 bases at V and 3 bases at J, leaving 7 bases unmatched. Per the germline V gene, CDR1 is LNHDA and CDR2 is SQIVND (reference sequence).